These 23 T cell receptor beta chains originate from one sample sequenced in a study of T cell repertoires in cytomegalovirus infection. TCRdb recomputed calls from the reads with MiXCR, one row per CDR3 protein. The sample shows 550,000 to 850,000 distinct CDR3 sequences, around 31% of them seen only once. No antigen has been assigned to these receptors. Sequencing was performed on cultured PBMCs, taken from culture after CMV antigen stimulation. All receptors come from a human donor in good health (CMV status not recorded). Some clones in this sample may be carry-over from other donors' samples.

The chain is built from TRBV7-9 and TRBJ2-7, with a weak D call TRBD1 (5 bases). Germline values: CDR1 SEHNR, CDR2 FQNEAQ (reference sequence). V was pared by 2 bases and J by 5 bases, with 13 bases between. The CDR3 loop spans 14 amino acids. The CDR3: CASSLNGADNEQYF. The CDR3 bases are TGTGCCAGCAGCTTAAATGGGGCGGACAACGAGCAGTACTTC.

The chain is built from TRBV7-2 and TRBJ2-1; D assignment may be TRBD1 or TRBD2 (5 bases each). CDR1 and CDR2 from the germline V gene are SGHTA and FQGNSA. The CDR3 runs 15 residues. V was pared by 7 bases and J by 6 bases, with 19 bases between. CDR3 sequence: CASKKVGWDLNEQFF. In DNA, the CDR3 is TGTGCCAGCAAGAAGGTAGGCTGGGACCTCAATGAGCAGTTCTTC.

The chain combines TRBV11-1 with TRBJ1-6, with D possibly TRBD1 on 6 matching bases. The CDR3 runs 16 residues. From germline, CDR1 is SGHAT and CDR2 FQDESV (reference sequence). The ends were cut back, 5 bases at V and 16 bases at J, with 27 bases in the middle. In DNA form, the CDR3 reads TGTGCCAGCAGCCCAAGACAGGAAATCAACGGACGAAGTCTCCACTTT. It translates to CASSPRQEINGRSLHF.

The chain has TRBV6-2 or TRBV6-3 and TRBJ1-1; TRBD1 matches 7 bases. The J segment lost 0 bases and the V segment lost 6 bases, leaving 16 bases of the junction unmatched. The V gene's germline CDR1 is MNHEY and CDR2 SVGEGT. The CDR3 contains 18 residues. The CDR3 region has the DNA TGTGCCAGCAGCCCCGGCGCGGGACAGATCAACTTGAACACTGAAGCTTTCTTT. This gives the protein CASSPGAGQINLNTEAFF.

This chain joins TRBV11-2 and TRBJ2-7; D is unresolved. This CDR3 is built from 12 residues. V lost 6 bases and J 2 bases, leaving 8 bases between the germline ends. The germline CDR1 and CDR2 sequences are SGHAT and FQNNGV. CDR3 protein: CASRWVTYEQYF. For the CDR3, the DNA is TGTGCCAGCAGATGGGTAACCTACGAGCAGTACTTC. Together with reference TRBV11-2 and TRBJ2-7, the CDR3 gives the full variable domain: EAGVAQSPRYKIIEKRQSVAFWCNPISGHATLYWYQQILGQGPKLLIQFQNNGVVDDSQLPKDRFSAERLKGVDSTLKIQPAKLEDSAVYLCASRWVTYEQYFGPGTRLTVT.

This clonotype was seen at least ten times. This sequence joins TRBV7-8 and TRBJ1-5; the match to TRBD1 covers 9 bases. V was pared by 3 bases and J by 5 bases, with 2 bases of the junction left unmatched. The germline V gene has CDR1 SGHVS and CDR2 FQNEAQ. The CDR3 consists of 14 residues. CDR3 loop: CASSLRQGDQPQHF. CDR3 coding DNA: TGTGCCAGCAGCTTGCGACAGGGGGATCAGCCCCAGCATTTT.

The chain has TRBV27 and TRBJ2-1; TRBD1 agrees at 7 bases. The CDR3 has 14 amino acids. CDR1 MNHEY and CDR2 SMNVEV come from the germline V gene (reference sequence). V lost 5 bases and J lost 7; bases outside the gene matches: 8. The CDR3 is CASSTNRGTNEQFF. The CDR3 nucleotides are TGTGCCAGCAGTACCAACAGGGGAACGAATGAGCAGTTCTTC.

The CDR3 nucleotides read TGCGCCAGCAGCCTTCCCCCCGGCGGGAGGGCCGGCGGGGAGCAGTTCTTC. Translation gives CASSLPPGGRAGGEQFF. The V and J genes are TRBV4-1 and TRBJ2-1, with TRBD2 matching over 9 bases. This CDR3 comprises 17 residues. Germline assignment: CDR1 MGHRA and CDR2 YSYEKL. The J segment lost 10 bases and the V segment lost 4 bases, leaving 17 bases of the junction unmatched.

The rearrangement links TRBV20-1 to TRBJ1-5; 8 bases line up with TRBD1. This CDR3 is built from 15 residues. Trimming cost V 2 bases and J 0 bases; bases outside gene matches: 3. Germline V gene data show CDR1 as DFQATT and CDR2 as SNEGSKA (reference sequence). CDR3 nucleotide sequence: TGCAGTGCTAGACGGACAGGGAATAGCAATCAGCCCCAGCATTTT. It is translated as CSARRTGNSNQPQHF.

The V and J genes are TRBV19 and TRBJ2-1; 11 bases map to TRBD2. This CDR3 contains 17 residues. Germline-derived CDR1 and CDR2 are LNHDA and SQIVND (reference sequence). V shed 6 bases and J 4 bases; nucleotides not matched to a gene: 11. The CDR3 DNA follows: TGTGCCAGTAGCACTTTAGCGGGAGGGCCGGGGTACAATGAGCAGTTCTTC. This translates into CASSTLAGGPGYNEQFF. The full variable domain, rest sourced from reference TRBV19 and TRBJ2-1, is DGGITQSPKYLFRKEGQNVTLSCEQNLNHDAMYWYRQDPGQGLRLIYYSQIVNDFQKGDIAEGYSVSREKKESFPLTVTSAQKNPTAFYLCASSTLAGGPGYNEQFFGPGTRLTVL.

The chain uses TRBV12-3 or TRBV12-4 and TRBJ1-5, with unresolved D. The CDR3 totals 14 residues. V was cut by 6 bases and J by 3 bases, with 12 bases left in between. The CDR3 DNA sequence: TGTGCCAGCAGCACCAACATGGTCAATCAGCCCCAGCATTTT. Its protein product is CASSTNMVNQPQHF.

The V and J genes are TRBV13 and TRBJ2-1; D gene ambiguous. The CDR3 loop spans 15 amino acids. Trimming left V 6 bases short and J 6 bases short, with 18 bases between. The germline V gene encodes CDR1 PRHDT and CDR2 FYEKMQ (reference sequence). In nucleotides, the CDR3 is TGTGCCAGCAGACCACGCATCCTCGGGTTCAATGAGCAGTTCTTC. Amino acids: CASRPRILGFNEQFF. Variable domain in full (rest from reference TRBV13 and TRBJ2-1): AAGVIQSPRHLIKEKRETATLKCYPIPRHDTVYWYQQGPGQDPQFLISFYEKMQSDKGSIPDRFSAQQFSDYHSELNMSSLELGDSALYFCASRPRILGFNEQFFGPGTRLTVL.

This clonotype came up a few times. The chain recombines TRBV7-9 with TRBJ2-7, with D unresolved. V dropped 6 bases and J dropped 1 base, with 16 bases sitting between them. The CDR3 spans 15 residues. Germline CDR1 is SEHNR and CDR2 is FQNEAQ (reference sequence). CDR3 amino acids: CASRSHGSGSYEQYF. CDR3 in DNA: TGTGCCAGCAGGTCTCACGGGTCAGGATCCTACGAGCAGTACTTC.

The CDR3 DNA reads TGCAGTGCTAGAGAAATAAGGGGCCTGGGTTCACCCCTCCACTTT. Translating it yields CSAREIRGLGSPLHF. The chain employs TRBV20-1 and TRBJ1-6; D is possibly TRBD1 (5 bases). This CDR3 region has 15 residues. V shed 0 bases and J shed 9 bases, with 15 bases lying between them. Per the germline V gene, CDR1 is DFQATT and CDR2 is SNEGSKA (reference sequence).

This clonotype was observed a handful of times. The chain employs TRBV6-2 or TRBV6-3 and TRBJ2-7; possible D gene TRBD2, 6 bases. CDR3 size: 14 residues. The germline CDR1 and CDR2 sequences are MNHEY and SVGEGT. V was clipped by 5 bases and J by 6 bases, with 17 bases between them. Here the CDR3 reads CASSPPGEGVEQYF. For the CDR3, the DNA is TGTGCCAGCAGTCCCCCGGGGGAAGGGGTCGAGCAGTACTTC.

This clonotype appeared a few times. The rearrangement joins TRBV15 to TRBJ1-2, with D unresolved. The CDR3 length is 17 residues. Trimming took 0 bases from V and 0 from J, leaving 14 bases between them. The germline V gene has CDR1 LNHNV and CDR2 YYDKDF (reference sequence). The chain's CDR3 is CATSREDASLANYGYTF. For the CDR3, the DNA is TGTGCCACCAGCAGAGAAGACGCGTCCTTAGCTAACTATGGCTACACCTTC.

This clonotype occurred once. The rearrangement joins TRBV2 to TRBJ2-5; 7 bases match TRBD2. The CDR3 spans 15 residues. Trimming cost V 7 bases and J 1 base; bases outside gene matches: 9. CDR1 and CDR2 (germline): SNHLY, FYNNEI. Here the CDR3 DNA reads TGTGCCAGCACGGTCTACGCGGGGGTCCAAGAGACCCAGTACTTC. Translating gives CASTVYAGVQETQYF.

This clonotype was seen a handful of times. V usage is TRBV9 and J usage is TRBJ2-5; TRBD2 aligns across 7 bases. From germline, CDR1 is SGDLS and CDR2 YYNGEE. The V and J ends lost 5 bases and 2 bases, in that order; junction bases with no gene match: 6. The CDR3 runs to 14 residues. CDR3 sequence reads: CASSRLAEQETQYF. The CDR3 DNA reads TGTGCCAGCAGTAGACTAGCAGAACAAGAGACCCAGTACTTC.

This clonotype was observed a handful of times. This chain links TRBV6-1 with TRBJ1-5; no clear D. This CDR3 has 16 residues. The germline V and J ends were trimmed by 0 bases and 0 bases, with 9 bases remaining between them. The germline gives CDR1 MNHNS, CDR2 SASEGT. CDR3 coding DNA: TGTGCCAGCAGTGAAGCGCGACTTTATAGCAATCAGCCCCAGCATTTT. This codes for CASSEARLYSNQPQHF.

This clonotype was counted only a few times. The genes are TRBV11-2 and TRBJ2-3, with D possibly being TRBD1 or TRBD2 (5 bases each). Germline lookup yields CDR1 SGHAT and CDR2 FQNNGV. The CDR3 has 13 amino acids. V lost 4 bases and J lost 2, with 7 bases in between. CDR3 sequence reads: CASSWDHTDTQYF. CDR3 DNA: TGTGCCAGCAGCTGGGACCACACAGATACGCAGTATTTT. Looking up the rest from reference TRBV11-2 and TRBJ2-3 gives the full variable domain: EAGVAQSPRYKIIEKRQSVAFWCNPISGHATLYWYQQILGQGPKLLIQFQNNGVVDDSQLPKDRFSAERLKGVDSTLKIQPAKLEDSAVYLCASSWDHTDTQYFGPGTRLTVL.

This clonotype was counted a few times. The chain uses TRBV11-3 and TRBJ2-7; D remains unclear. Germline V gene data show CDR1 as SGHNT and CDR2 as YENEEA. The CDR3 extends over 15 amino acids. V was shortened by 1 base and J by 0 bases, with 10 bases between the two germline ends. DNA of the CDR3: TGTGCCAGCAGCTTAGGCTCTTGGGACTCCTACGAGCAGTACTTC. This sequence encodes CASSLGSWDSYEQYF.

The chain uses TRBV6-2 or TRBV6-3 and TRBJ1-1; TRBD1 agrees at 9 bases. V gave up 6 bases and J gave up 1 base; unmatched junction bases: 6. The CDR3 loop spans 15 amino acids. Germline V lookup: CDR1 MNHEY, CDR2 SVGEGT. The CDR3, as DNA: TGTGCCAGCAGGCTACAGGGGGCGGGGAACACTGAAGCTTTCTTT. Translated, it gives CASRLQGAGNTEAFF.

This clonotype has only a few counts. The chain couples TRBV29-1 to TRBJ2-1, with TRBD2 matching over 9 bases. The ends lost 3 bases at V and 9 bases at J; junction bases unmatched: 9. The CDR3 sequence is 14 residues long. The germline gives CDR1 SQVTM, CDR2 ANQGSEA. The CDR3 sequence: CSVEGASGVSEQFF. CDR3 nucleotides: TGCAGCGTTGAGGGGGCTAGCGGGGTTAGTGAGCAGTTCTTC.